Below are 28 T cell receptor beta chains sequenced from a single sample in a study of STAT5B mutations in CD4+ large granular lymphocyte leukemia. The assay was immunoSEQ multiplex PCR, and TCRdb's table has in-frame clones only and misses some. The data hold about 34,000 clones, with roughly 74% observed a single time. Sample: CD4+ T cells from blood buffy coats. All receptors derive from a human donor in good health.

The chain's CDR3 is CASSSQQNTEAFF. The CDR3 nucleotides read TGTGCCAGCAGCTCACAGCAAAACACTGAAGCTTTCTTT. V usage is TRBV7-2 and J usage is TRBJ1-1, with D unresolved. Germline CDR1 SGHTA, CDR2 FQGNSA. Trimming stripped 4 bases from V and 2 bases from J, with 8 bases between. The CDR3 is 13 residues long.

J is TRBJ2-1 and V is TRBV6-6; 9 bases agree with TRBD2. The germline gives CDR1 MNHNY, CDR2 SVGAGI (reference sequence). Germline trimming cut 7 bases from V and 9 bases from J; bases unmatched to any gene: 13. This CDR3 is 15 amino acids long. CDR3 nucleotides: TGTGCCAGCAAGGATAGCGGGGGCTCGGACGTTGAGCAGTTCTTC. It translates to CASKDSGGSDVEQFF.

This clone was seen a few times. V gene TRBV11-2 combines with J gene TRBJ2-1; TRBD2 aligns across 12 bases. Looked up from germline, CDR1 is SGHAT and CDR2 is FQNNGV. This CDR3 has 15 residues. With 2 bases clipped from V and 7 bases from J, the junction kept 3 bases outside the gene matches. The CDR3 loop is CASSLPSGGVNEQFF. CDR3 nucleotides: TGTGCCAGCAGCTTACCTAGCGGGGGGGTGAATGAGCAGTTCTTC.

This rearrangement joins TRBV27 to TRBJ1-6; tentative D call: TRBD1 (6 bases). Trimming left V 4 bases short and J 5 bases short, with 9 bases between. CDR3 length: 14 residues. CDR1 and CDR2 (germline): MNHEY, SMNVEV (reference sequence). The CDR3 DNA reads TGTGCCAGCAGTTCCGGACAGAATAATTCACCCCTCCACTTT. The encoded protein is CASSSGQNNSPLHF.

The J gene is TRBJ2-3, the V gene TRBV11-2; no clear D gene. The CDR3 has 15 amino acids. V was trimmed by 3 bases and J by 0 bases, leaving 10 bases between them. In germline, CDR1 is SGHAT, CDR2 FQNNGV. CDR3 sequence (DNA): TGTGCCAGCAGCTTCCGACTGGGAAGCACAGATACGCAGTATTTT. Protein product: CASSFRLGSTDTQYF.

Here the CDR3 reads CASKWGPLTYYEQYV. CDR3 sequence (DNA): TGTGCCAGCAAGTGGGGGCCGCTTACCTACTACGAGCAGTACGTC. The J gene is TRBJ2-7, the V gene TRBV7-9, with D possibly TRBD1 on 6 matching bases. V shed 7 bases and J shed 3 bases, with 19 bases lying between them. The CDR3 is 15 amino acids. Germline CDR1 SEHNR, CDR2 FQNEAQ (reference sequence).

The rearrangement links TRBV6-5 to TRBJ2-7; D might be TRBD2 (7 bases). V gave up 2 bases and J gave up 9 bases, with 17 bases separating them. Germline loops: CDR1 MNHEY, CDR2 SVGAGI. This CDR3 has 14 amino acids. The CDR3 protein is CASSYGGAESGQYV. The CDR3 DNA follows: TGTGCCAGCAGTTACGGGGGGGCGGAATCGGGGCAGTACGTC.

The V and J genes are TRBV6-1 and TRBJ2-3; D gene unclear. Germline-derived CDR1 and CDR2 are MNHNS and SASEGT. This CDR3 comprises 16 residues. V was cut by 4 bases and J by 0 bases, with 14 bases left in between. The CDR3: CASSGLIGSSTDTQYF. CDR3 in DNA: TGTGCCAGCAGTGGCCTGATCGGGTCTAGCACAGATACGCAGTATTTT.

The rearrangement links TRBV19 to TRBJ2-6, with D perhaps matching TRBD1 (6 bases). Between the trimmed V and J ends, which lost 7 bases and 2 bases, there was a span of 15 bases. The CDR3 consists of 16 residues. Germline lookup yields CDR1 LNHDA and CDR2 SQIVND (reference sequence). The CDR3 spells CASTRQGNTGANVLTF. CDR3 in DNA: TGTGCCAGTACTCGTCAGGGGAACACTGGGGCCAACGTCCTGACTTTC. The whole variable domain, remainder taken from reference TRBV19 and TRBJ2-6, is DGGITQSPKYLFRKEGQNVTLSCEQNLNHDAMYWYRQDPGQGLRLIYYSQIVNDFQKGDIAEGYSVSREKKESFPLTVTSAQKNPTAFYLCASTRQGNTGANVLTFGAGSRLTVL.

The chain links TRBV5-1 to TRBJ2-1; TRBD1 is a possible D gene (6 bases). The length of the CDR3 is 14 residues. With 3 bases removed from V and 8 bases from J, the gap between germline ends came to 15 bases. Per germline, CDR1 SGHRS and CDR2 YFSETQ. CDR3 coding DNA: TGCGCCAGCAGCTGGGGCAGGGGAAGTGATGAGCAGTTCTTC. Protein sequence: CASSWGRGSDEQFF.

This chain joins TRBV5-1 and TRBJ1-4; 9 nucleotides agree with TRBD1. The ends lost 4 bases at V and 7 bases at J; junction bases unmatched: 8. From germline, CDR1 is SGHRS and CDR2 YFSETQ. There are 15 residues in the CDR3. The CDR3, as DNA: TGCGCCAGCAGCCCGGACAGGGGCCTTGGTGAAAAACTGTTTTTT. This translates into CASSPDRGLGEKLFF. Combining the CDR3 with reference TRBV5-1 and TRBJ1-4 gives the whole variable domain KAGVTQTPRYLIKTRGQQVTLSCSPISGHRSVSWYQQTPGQGLQFLFEYFSETQRNKGNFPGRFSGRQFSNSRSEMNVSTLELGDSALYLCASSPDRGLGEKLFFGSGTQLSVL.

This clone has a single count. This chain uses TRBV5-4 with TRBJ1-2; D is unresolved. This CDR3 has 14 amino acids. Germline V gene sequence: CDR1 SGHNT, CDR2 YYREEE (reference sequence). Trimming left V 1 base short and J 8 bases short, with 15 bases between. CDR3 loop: CASSLNPPQSGYTF. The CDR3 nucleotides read TGTGCCAGCAGCTTGAACCCCCCTCAGAGCGGCTACACCTTC. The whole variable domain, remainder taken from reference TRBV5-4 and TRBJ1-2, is ETGVTQSPTHLIKTRGQQVTLRCSSQSGHNTVSWYQQALGQGPQFIFQYYREEENGRGNFPPRFSGLQFPNYSSELNVNALELDDSALYLCASSLNPPQSGYTFGSGTRLTVV.

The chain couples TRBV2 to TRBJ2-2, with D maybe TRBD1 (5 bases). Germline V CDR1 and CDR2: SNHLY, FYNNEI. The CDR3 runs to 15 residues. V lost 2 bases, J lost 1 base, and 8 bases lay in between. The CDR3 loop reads CASSEWQGNTGELFF. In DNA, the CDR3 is TGTGCCAGCAGTGAATGGCAGGGGAACACCGGGGAGCTGTTTTTT. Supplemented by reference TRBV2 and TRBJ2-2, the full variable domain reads EPEVTQTPSHQVTQMGQEVILRCVPISNHLYFYWYRQILGQKVEFLVSFYNNEISEKSEIFDDQFSVERPDGSNFTLKIRSTKLEDSAMYFCASSEWQGNTGELFFGEGSRLTVL.

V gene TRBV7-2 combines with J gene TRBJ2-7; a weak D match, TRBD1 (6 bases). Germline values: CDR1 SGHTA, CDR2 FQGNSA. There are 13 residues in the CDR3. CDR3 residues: CASSLATGLEQYV. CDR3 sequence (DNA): TGTGCCAGCAGCCTAGCCACAGGGCTCGAGCAGTACGTC.

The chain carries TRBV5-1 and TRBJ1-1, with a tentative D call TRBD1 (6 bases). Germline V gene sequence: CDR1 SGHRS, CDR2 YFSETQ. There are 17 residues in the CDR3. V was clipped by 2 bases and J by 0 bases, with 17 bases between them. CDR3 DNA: TGCGCCAGCAGCTTCAGAGGGGGAGGGGTGATGAACACTGAAGCTTTCTTT. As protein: CASSFRGGGVMNTEAFF.

The CDR3 nucleotides are TGTGCCAGCAGCTTAAGCGGGAGGGGAGAGACCCAGTACTTC. This translates into CASSLSGRGETQYF. The chain uses TRBV7-3 and TRBJ2-5; 9 positions agree with TRBD2. Germline V gene sequence: CDR1 SGHTA, CDR2 FQGTGA. The CDR3 runs to 14 residues. V shed 1 base, J shed 4 bases, and the junction held 1 base outside the gene matches. Complete variable domain (other parts from reference TRBV7-3 and TRBJ2-5): GAGVSQTPSNKVTEKGKYVELRCDPISGHTALYWYRQSLGQGPEFLIYFQGTGAADDSGLPNDRFFAVRPEGSVSTLKIQRTERGDSAVYLCASSLSGRGETQYFGPGTRLLVL.

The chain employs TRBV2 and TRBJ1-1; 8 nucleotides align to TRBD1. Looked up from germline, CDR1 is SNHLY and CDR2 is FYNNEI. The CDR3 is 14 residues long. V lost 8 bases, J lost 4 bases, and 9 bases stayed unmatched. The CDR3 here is CASGSRQGLTEAFF. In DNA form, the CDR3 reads TGTGCCAGCGGGTCCCGACAGGGGCTCACTGAAGCTTTCTTT.

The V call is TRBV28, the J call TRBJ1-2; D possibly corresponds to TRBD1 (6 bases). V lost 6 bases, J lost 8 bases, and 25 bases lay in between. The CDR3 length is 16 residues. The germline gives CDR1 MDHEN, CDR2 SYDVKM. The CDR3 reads CASRYPQQTGGGGYTF. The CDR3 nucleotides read TGTGCCAGCAGATATCCCCAGCAGACCGGGGGGGGCGGCTACACCTTC.

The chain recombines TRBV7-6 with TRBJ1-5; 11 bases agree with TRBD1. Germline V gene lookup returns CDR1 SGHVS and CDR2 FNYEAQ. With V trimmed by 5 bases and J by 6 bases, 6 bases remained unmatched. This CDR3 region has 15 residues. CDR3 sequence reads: CASSPRTGGGQPQHF. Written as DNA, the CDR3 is TGTGCCAGCAGCCCCCGGACAGGGGGCGGTCAGCCCCAGCATTTT.

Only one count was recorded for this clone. Written as DNA, the CDR3 is TGTGCCATCAGTGAGATTAACAGGGGGCTCCCCCCCTACAATGAGCAGTTCTTC. The encoded protein is CAISEINRGLPPYNEQFF. This chain links TRBV10-3 with TRBJ2-1; TRBD1 matches at 9 bases. This CDR3 spans 18 amino acids. Germline loops: CDR1 ENHRY, CDR2 SYGVKD. Germline trimming cut 2 bases from V and 2 bases from J; bases unmatched to any gene: 10.

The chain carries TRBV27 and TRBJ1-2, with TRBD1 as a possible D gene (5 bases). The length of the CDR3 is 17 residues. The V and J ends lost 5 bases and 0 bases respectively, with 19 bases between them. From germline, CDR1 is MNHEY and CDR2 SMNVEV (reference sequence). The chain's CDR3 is CASSLLSRGEANYGYTF. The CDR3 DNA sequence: TGTGCCAGCAGTCTCCTAAGCCGGGGGGAGGCTAACTATGGCTACACCTTC.

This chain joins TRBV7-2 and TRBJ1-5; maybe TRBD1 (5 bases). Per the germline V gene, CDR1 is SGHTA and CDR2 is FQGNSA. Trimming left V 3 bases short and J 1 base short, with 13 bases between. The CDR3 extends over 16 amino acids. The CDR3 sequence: CASSFYGGISNQPQHF. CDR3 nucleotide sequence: TGTGCCAGCAGCTTTTATGGGGGAATAAGCAATCAGCCCCAGCATTTT.

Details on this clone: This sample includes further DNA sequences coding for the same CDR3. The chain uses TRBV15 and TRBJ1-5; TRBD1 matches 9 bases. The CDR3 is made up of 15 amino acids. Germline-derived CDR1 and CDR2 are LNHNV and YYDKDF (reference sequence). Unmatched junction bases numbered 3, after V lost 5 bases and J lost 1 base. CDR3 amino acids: CATSGGQGSNQPQHF. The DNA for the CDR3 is TGTGCCACCAGCGGGGGACAGGGAAGCAATCAGCCCCAGCATTTT. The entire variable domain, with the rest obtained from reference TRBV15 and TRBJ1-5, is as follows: DAMVIQNPRYQVTQFGKPVTLSCSQTLNHNVMYWYQQKSSQAPKLLFHYYDKDFNNEADTPDNFQSRRPNTSFCFLDIRSPGLGDTAMYLCATSGGQGSNQPQHFGDGTRLSIL.

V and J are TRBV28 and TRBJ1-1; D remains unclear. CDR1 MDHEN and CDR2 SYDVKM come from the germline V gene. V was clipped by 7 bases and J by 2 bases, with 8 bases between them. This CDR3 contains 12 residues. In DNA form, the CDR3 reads TGTGCCAGCACTCAAGCAAACACTGAAGCTTTCTTT. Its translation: CASTQANTEAFF.

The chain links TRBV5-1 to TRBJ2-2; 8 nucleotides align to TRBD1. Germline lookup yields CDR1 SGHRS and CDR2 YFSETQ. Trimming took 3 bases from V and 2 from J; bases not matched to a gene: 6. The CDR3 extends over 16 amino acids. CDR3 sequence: CASSWGTGPNTGELFF. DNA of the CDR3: TGCGCCAGCAGCTGGGGGACAGGCCCTAACACCGGGGAGCTGTTTTTT.

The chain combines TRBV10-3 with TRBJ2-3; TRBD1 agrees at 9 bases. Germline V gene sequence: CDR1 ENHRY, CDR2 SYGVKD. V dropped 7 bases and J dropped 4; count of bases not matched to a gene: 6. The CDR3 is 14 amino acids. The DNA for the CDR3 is TGTGCCATCACCTCAGACAGGGGGGCAGATACGCAGTATTTT. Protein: CAITSDRGADTQYF.

The CDR3 sequence: CATLQQGEGTEAFF. For the CDR3, the DNA is TGTGCCACCCTACAACAGGGGGAAGGGACTGAAGCTTTCTTT. The chain combines TRBV7-8 with TRBJ1-1, with 8 bases that match TRBD1. V was clipped by 10 bases and J by 5 bases; unmatched bases: 12. Germline V gene sequence: CDR1 SGHVS, CDR2 FQNEAQ. This CDR3 spans 14 amino acids.

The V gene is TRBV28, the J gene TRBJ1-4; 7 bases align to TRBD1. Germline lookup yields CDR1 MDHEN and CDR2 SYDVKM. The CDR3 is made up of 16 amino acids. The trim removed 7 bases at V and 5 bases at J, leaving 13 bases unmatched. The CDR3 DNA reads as TGTGCCAGCACCAATGCAGGGGGGCAGGGGAATGAAAAACTGTTTTTT. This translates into CASTNAGGQGNEKLFF.